This T cell receptor beta chain was recovered during a study of cytomegalovirus exposure and HLA in healthy donors. Overall study results and limits: According to a later analysis, donors in an Asian-associated ancestry cluster reportedly had fewer N-insertions than the 666-donor mean. It was assumed in the presence/absence analyses that sequencing depth was roughly uniform across donors.

CDR1 SGHRS and CDR2 YFSETQ come from the germline V gene. This CDR3 is built from 14 residues. Trimming removed 3 bases at V and 5 bases at J, with 11 bases between. In the PCR, 60 Vbeta and 13 Jbeta primers were used. The table came from immunoSEQ multiplex PCR; TCRdb's copy has only in-frame clones and leaves some out. The profile covers approximately 150,000 clones, with around 77% appearing a single time and approximately 0.86% taken by the ten largest. About this clone: What it binds is not known.

Input material: PBMCs. The V and J genes are TRBV5-1 and TRBJ2-2; D is unclear. The receptor's source is a woman aged 60 to 75 in good health and CMV-seronegative. CDR3 DNA sequence: TGCGCCAGCAGCTCCTCAACAGTAACCGGGGAGCTGTTTTTT. Its translation is CASSSSTVTGELFF.